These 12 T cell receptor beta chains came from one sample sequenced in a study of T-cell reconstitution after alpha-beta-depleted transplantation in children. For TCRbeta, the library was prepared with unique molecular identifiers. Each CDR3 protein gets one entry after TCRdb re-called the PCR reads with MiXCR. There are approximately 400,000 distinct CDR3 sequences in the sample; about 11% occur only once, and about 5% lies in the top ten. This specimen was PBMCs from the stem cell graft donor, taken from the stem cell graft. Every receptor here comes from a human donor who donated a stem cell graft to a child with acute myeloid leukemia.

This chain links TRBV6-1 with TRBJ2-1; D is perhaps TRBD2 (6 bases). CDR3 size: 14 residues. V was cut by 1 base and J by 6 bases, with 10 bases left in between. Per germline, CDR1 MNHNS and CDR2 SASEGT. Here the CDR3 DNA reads TGTGCCAGCAGTGAAGACGGGAGTGGCAATGAGCAGTTCTTC. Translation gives CASSEDGSGNEQFF.

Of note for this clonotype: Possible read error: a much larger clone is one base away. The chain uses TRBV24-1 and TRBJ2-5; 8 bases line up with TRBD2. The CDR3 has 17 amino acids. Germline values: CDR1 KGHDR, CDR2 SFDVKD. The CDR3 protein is CATSDSHGGGPGETHYF. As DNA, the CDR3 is TGTGCCACCAGTGATTCTCACGGGGGGGGACCGGGAGAGACCCATTACTTC.

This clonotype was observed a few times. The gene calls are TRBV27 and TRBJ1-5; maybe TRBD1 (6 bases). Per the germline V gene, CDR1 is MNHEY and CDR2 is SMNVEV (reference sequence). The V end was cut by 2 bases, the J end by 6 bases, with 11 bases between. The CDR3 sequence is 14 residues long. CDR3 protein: CASSLAGVGQPQHF. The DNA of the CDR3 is TGTGCCAGCAGTTTAGCAGGGGTGGGTCAGCCCCAGCATTTT.

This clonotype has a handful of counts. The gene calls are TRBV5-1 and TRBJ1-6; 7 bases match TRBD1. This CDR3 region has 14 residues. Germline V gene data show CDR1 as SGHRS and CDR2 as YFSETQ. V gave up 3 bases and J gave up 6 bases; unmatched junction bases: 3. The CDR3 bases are TGCGCCAGCAGCTCTGGGGACAGTAATTCACCCCTCCACTTT. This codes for CASSSGDSNSPLHF. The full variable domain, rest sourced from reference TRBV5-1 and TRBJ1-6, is KAGVTQTPRYLIKTRGQQVTLSCSPISGHRSVSWYQQTPGQGLQFLFEYFSETQRNKGNFPGRFSGRQFSNSRSEMNVSTLELGDSALYLCASSSGDSNSPLHFGNGTRLTVT.

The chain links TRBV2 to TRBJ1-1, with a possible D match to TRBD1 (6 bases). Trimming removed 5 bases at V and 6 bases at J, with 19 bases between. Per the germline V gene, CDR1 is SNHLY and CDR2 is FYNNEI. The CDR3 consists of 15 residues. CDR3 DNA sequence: TGTGCCAGCAGTCCCATGGGGGTTGAGGGGGCTGAAGCTTTCTTT. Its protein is CASSPMGVEGAEAFF. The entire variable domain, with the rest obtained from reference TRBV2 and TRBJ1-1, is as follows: EPEVTQTPSHQVTQMGQEVILRCVPISNHLYFYWYRQILGQKVEFLVSFYNNEISEKSEIFDDQFSVERPDGSNFTLKIRSTKLEDSAMYFCASSPMGVEGAEAFFGQGTRLTVV.

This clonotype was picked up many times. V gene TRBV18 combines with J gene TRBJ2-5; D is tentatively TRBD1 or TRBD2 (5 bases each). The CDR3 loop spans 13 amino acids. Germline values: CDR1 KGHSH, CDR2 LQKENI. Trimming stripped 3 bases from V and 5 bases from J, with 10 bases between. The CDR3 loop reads CASSPKGRETQYF. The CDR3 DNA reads TGTGCCAGCTCACCGAAGGGACGCGAGACCCAGTACTTC.

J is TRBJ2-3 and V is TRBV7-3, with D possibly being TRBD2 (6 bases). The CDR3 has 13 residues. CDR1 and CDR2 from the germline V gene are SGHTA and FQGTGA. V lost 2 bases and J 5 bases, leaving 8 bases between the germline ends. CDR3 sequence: CASSLRGKDTQYF. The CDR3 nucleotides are TGTGCCAGCAGCTTACGGGGGAAAGATACGCAGTATTTT. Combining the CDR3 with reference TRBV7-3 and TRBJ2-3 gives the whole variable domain GAGVSQTPSNKVTEKGKYVELRCDPISGHTALYWYRQSLGQGPEFLIYFQGTGAADDSGLPNDRFFAVRPEGSVSTLKIQRTERGDSAVYLCASSLRGKDTQYFGPGTRLTVL.

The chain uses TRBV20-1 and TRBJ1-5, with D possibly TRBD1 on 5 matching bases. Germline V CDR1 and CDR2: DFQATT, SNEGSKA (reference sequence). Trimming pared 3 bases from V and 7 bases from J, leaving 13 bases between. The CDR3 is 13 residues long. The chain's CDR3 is CSASYGAGQPQHF. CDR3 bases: TGCAGTGCTAGTTACGGGGCCGGGCAGCCCCAGCATTTT.

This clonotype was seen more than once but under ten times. DNA for the CDR3: TGTGCCAGAGGGACTCCGGGGACCCAGTACTTC. Translating gives CARGTPGTQYF. The chain uses TRBV28 and TRBJ2-5; D perhaps matches TRBD2 (6 bases). Trimming cost V 9 bases and J 7 bases, with 12 bases left between them. Germline lookup yields CDR1 MDHEN and CDR2 SYDVKM. The CDR3 has 11 residues. The full variable domain, with the rest looked up from reference TRBV28 and TRBJ2-5, is DVKVTQSSRYLVKRTGEKVFLECVQDMDHENMFWYRQDPGLGLRLIYFSYDVKMKEKGDIPEGYSVSREKKERFSLILESASTNQTSMYLCARGTPGTQYFGPGTRLLVL.

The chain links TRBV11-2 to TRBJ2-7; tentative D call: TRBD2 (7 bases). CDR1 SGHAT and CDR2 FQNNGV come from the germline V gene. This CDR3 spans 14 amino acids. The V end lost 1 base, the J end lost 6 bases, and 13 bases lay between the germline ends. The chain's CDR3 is CASSLGGGYGEQYF. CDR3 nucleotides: TGTGCCAGCAGCTTAGGCGGGGGCTATGGCGAGCAGTACTTC.

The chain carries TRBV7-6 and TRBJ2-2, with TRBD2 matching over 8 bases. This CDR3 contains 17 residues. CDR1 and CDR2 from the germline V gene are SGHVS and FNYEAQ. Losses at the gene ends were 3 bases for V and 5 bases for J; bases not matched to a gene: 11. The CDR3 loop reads CASSLYRRGASTGELFF. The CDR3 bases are TGTGCCAGCAGCTTGTATAGGCGGGGGGCCTCTACCGGGGAGCTGTTTTTT.

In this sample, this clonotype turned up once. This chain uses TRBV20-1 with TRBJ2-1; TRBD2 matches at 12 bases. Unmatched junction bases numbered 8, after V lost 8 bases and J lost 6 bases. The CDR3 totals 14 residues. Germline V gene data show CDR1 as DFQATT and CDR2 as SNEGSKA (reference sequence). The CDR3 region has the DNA TGCAGTTTCCTAGCGGGAGGGCCATTCAATGAGCAGTTCTTC. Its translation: CSFLAGGPFNEQFF.